A selection of T cell receptor beta chains follows, all from one sample in a study of blood T cell repertoires in COVID-19. Here immunoSEQ multiplex PCR was the method, and the copy in TCRdb shows in-frame clones only, minus some. The sample carries some 250,000 clones, more than 75% recorded once. Sequenced material: peripheral blood. Receptors originate from a woman aged 25-40 years who had recovered from COVID-19. CDR3s include the opening cysteine and the closing phenylalanine or tryptophan. The D gene is left open where the match is weak. Clone sizes are given selectively: once, few, many, or a class where the clone is expanded.

D,V,size,J,CDR3,DNA
-,TRBV10-3,-,TRBJ1-2,CAISGGEGALYGYTF,TGTGCCATCAGTGGTGGGGAGGGCGCGCTATATGGCTACACCTTC
TRBD1,TRBV24-1,-,TRBJ2-1,CATGDRGGNNEQFF,TGTGCCACCGGAGACAGGGGGGGAAACAATGAGCAGTTCTTC
TRBD1,TRBV2,-,TRBJ1-2,CASRQQGARDYGYTF,TGTGCCAGCAGACAACAGGGGGCTCGTGACTATGGCTACACCTTC
TRBD2,TRBV12-5,-,TRBJ2-5,CASGLVAWSGDQETQYF,TGTGCTAGTGGTTTGGTAGCCTGGAGCGGGGACCAAGAGACCCAGTACTTC
TRBD1,TRBV2,few,TRBJ2-2,CASSDNLGQGSGELFF,TGTGCCAGCAGTGACAACTTAGGACAGGGCTCCGGGGAGCTGTTTTTT
TRBD2,TRBV7-6,-,TRBJ2-3,CASSLRIAGGPGDTQYF,TGTGCCAGCAGCTTAAGGATAGCGGGGGGGCCCGGAGATACGCAGTATTTT
TRBD1,TRBV5-4,-,TRBJ2-7,CASSRGTGRSYEQYF,TGTGCCAGCAGCCGCGGGACAGGGAGGTCCTACGAGCAGTACTTC
-,TRBV27,-,TRBJ1-4,CASSNTGINEKLFF,TGTGCCAGCAGTAATACAGGGATTAATGAAAAACTGTTTTTT
-,TRBV29-1,-,TRBJ2-3,CSVEDPRRRSTDTQYF,TGCAGCGTTGAAGATCCCCGCAGGAGGAGCACAGATACGCAGTATTTT
-,TRBV13,-,TRBJ1-1,CASSLGGAAEAFF,TGTGCCAGCAGCTTAGGGGGGGCCGCTGAAGCTTTCTTT
TRBD2,TRBV2,-,TRBJ2-5,CASSEGRIAGDQETQYF,TGTGCCAGCAGTGAAGGGAGGATAGCGGGGGACCAAGAGACCCAGTACTTC
-,TRBV7-3,-,TRBJ2-3,CASSTTGGSTDTQYF,TGTGCCAGCAGCACTACGGGGGGCAGCACAGATACGCAGTATTTT
-,TRBV19,-,TRBJ2-2,CASSLTVNTGELFF,TGTGCCAGTAGTCTGACAGTGAACACCGGGGAGCTGTTTTTT
TRBD2,TRBV5-6,-,TRBJ2-5,CASSLPGTSGGAGETQYF,TGTGCCAGCAGCTTACCCGGGACTAGCGGGGGGGCGGGAGAGACCCAGTACTTC
TRBD2,TRBV9,-,TRBJ2-5,CASSVGTSGGALRETQYF,TGTGCCAGCAGCGTAGGGACTAGCGGGGGGGCGCTGAGGGAGACCCAGTACTTC
-,TRBV19,-,TRBJ2-1,CASGLFTDEQFF,TGTGCCAGTGGGCTTTTTACGGATGAGCAGTTCTTC
TRBD2,TRBV5-1,-,TRBJ2-1,CASSLGTSGGAYNEQFF,TGCGCCAGCAGCTTGGGGACTAGCGGGGGGGCGTACAATGAGCAGTTCTTC
-,TRBV7-2,-,TRBJ1-2,CASSLGAGYTF,TGTGCCAGCAGCTTAGGGGCTGGCTACACCTTC
-,TRBV4-2,-,TRBJ1-1,CASSQELGQNTEAFF,TGTGCCAGCAGCCAAGAGTTAGGACAGAACACTGAAGCTTTCTTT
-,TRBV5-8,-,TRBJ1-3,CASSLGWSSGNTIYF,TGTGCCAGCAGCTTGGGCTGGAGCTCTGGAAACACCATATATTTT
TRBD2,TRBV7-9,-,TRBJ2-1,CASSRGLALTYNEQFF,TGTGCCAGCAGCCGGGGACTAGCGCTAACCTACAATGAGCAGTTCTTC
-,TRBV7-8,-,TRBJ1-5,CASSPQQQSSNQPQHF,TGTGCCAGCAGCCCGCAACAGCAGAGTAGCAATCAGCCCCAGCATTTT
-,TRBV5-4,-,TRBJ2-3,CASSLFQADTQYF,TGTGCCAGCAGCTTATTCCAGGCAGATACGCAGTATTTT